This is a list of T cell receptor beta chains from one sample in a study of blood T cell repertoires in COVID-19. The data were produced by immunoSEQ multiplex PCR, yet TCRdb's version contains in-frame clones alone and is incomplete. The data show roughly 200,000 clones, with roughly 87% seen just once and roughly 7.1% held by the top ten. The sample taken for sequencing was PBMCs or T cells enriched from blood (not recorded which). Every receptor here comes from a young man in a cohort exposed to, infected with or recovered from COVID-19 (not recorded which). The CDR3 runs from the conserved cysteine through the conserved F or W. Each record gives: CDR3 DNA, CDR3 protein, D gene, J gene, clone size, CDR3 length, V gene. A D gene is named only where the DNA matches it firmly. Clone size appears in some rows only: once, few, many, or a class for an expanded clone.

CDR3nt: TGTGCCAGCAGTGAACCTAATGAGCAGTTCTTC; CDR3aa: CASSEPNEQFF; d_gene: .; j_gene: TRBJ2-1; abundance: .; len: 11; v_gene: TRBV6-1
CDR3nt: TGTGCCAGCAGTGGGCTAGCGGGAGTAATCACAGATACGCAGTATTTT; CDR3aa: CASSGLAGVITDTQYF; d_gene: TRBD2; j_gene: TRBJ2-3; abundance: .; len: 16; v_gene: TRBV27
CDR3nt: TGTGCCAGCAGCTTAGCTGGCACTGGGGGGGAAAAACTGTTTTTT; CDR3aa: CASSLAGTGGEKLFF; d_gene: .; j_gene: TRBJ1-4; abundance: .; len: 15; v_gene: TRBV7-2
CDR3nt: TGTGCCAGCGAGGGACAGGGTCAGATCCGGGGTGGCTACACCTTC; CDR3aa: CASEGQGQIRGGYTF; d_gene: TRBD1; j_gene: TRBJ1-2; abundance: .; len: 15; v_gene: TRBV28
CDR3nt: TGTGCCAGCAGCTTAACTAGCAGCAGCACAGATACGCAGTATTTT; CDR3aa: CASSLTSSSTDTQYF; d_gene: .; j_gene: TRBJ2-3; abundance: .; len: 15; v_gene: TRBV7-3
CDR3nt: TGCGCCAGCAGCTTCTTGACAGCCAAGAACACTGAAGCTTTCTTT; CDR3aa: CASSFLTAKNTEAFF; d_gene: .; j_gene: TRBJ1-1; abundance: once; len: 15; v_gene: TRBV5-1
CDR3nt: TGTGCCAGCAGAACTTCCCCAACCTACGAGCAGTACTTC; CDR3aa: CASRTSPTYEQYF; d_gene: .; j_gene: TRBJ2-7; abundance: .; len: 13; v_gene: TRBV28
CDR3nt: TGTGCCAGCAGCTTACGTCGGGTGAAAGAATCACCCCTCCACTTT; CDR3aa: CASSLRRVKESPLHF; d_gene: .; j_gene: TRBJ1-6; abundance: few; len: 15; v_gene: TRBV7-2
CDR3nt: TGTGCCAGCAGCTTCCAGGGCGGGGCTGACTATGGCTACACCTTC; CDR3aa: CASSFQGGADYGYTF; d_gene: .; j_gene: TRBJ1-2; abundance: .; len: 15; v_gene: TRBV7-3
CDR3nt: TGCGCCAGCAGCTTACTAGCGGGAGTAGAAGGGGAGCAGTACTTC; CDR3aa: CASSLLAGVEGEQYF; d_gene: TRBD2; j_gene: TRBJ2-7; abundance: .; len: 15; v_gene: TRBV4-1
CDR3nt: TGCGCCAGCAGCCCAAAACCGACCGGGACTCAGGGCTTCGGGGAGCTGTTTTTT; CDR3aa: CASSPKPTGTQGFGELFF; d_gene: .; j_gene: TRBJ2-2; abundance: .; len: 18; v_gene: TRBV4-3
CDR3nt: TGTGCCAGCACCCGAGCTGGGGGGGCGAAGGGCTACACCTTC; CDR3aa: CASTRAGGAKGYTF; d_gene: .; j_gene: TRBJ1-2; abundance: .; len: 14; v_gene: TRBV5-4
CDR3nt: TGTGCCAGCAGCCAAGGGACAGGGGGCACTGAAGCTTTCTTT; CDR3aa: CASSQGTGGTEAFF; d_gene: TRBD1; j_gene: TRBJ1-1; abundance: many; len: 14; v_gene: TRBV3-1/TRBV3-2
CDR3nt: TGCGCCAGCAGCTTGGTCGAGGGCGCCGACAATGAGCAGTTCTTC; CDR3aa: CASSLVEGADNEQFF; d_gene: .; j_gene: TRBJ2-1; abundance: .; len: 15; v_gene: TRBV5-1
CDR3nt: TGTGCCAGCAGCTTAGTGGGAGGGGAACTTAACACCGGGGAGCTGTTTTTT; CDR3aa: CASSLVGGELNTGELFF; d_gene: TRBD2; j_gene: TRBJ2-2; abundance: .; len: 17; v_gene: TRBV7-6
CDR3nt: TGCGCCAGCAGCCCAGACAGTCTGTACGAGCAGTACTTC; CDR3aa: CASSPDSLYEQYF; d_gene: .; j_gene: TRBJ2-7; abundance: .; len: 13; v_gene: TRBV5-1
CDR3nt: TGTGCCAGTAGTAGGAATGGGAGATTGATGGGCGAGCAGTACTTC; CDR3aa: CASSRNGRLMGEQYF; d_gene: .; j_gene: TRBJ2-7; abundance: .; len: 15; v_gene: TRBV19
CDR3nt: TGTGCCAGCAGTTACACGGCCATCCGACAGGGAACAACCTACGAGCAGTACTTC; CDR3aa: CASSYTAIRQGTTYEQYF; d_gene: TRBD1; j_gene: TRBJ2-7; abundance: .; len: 18; v_gene: TRBV6-2/TRBV6-3
CDR3nt: TGTGCCAGCAGCCAATACCGGGACAGAGACCAAAAACTGTTTTTT; CDR3aa: CASSQYRDRDQKLFF; d_gene: TRBD1; j_gene: TRBJ1-4; abundance: .; len: 15; v_gene: TRBV28
CDR3nt: TGTGCCAGCTTAGGGACAGAAAAGGGATACGAGCAGTACTTC; CDR3aa: CASLGTEKGYEQYF; d_gene: TRBD1; j_gene: TRBJ2-7; abundance: once; len: 14; v_gene: TRBV6-5
CDR3nt: TGTGCCAGCAGTCCACCGGGTTTGAACACCGGGGAGCTGTTTTTT; CDR3aa: CASSPPGLNTGELFF; d_gene: .; j_gene: TRBJ2-2; abundance: once; len: 15; v_gene: TRBV7-9
CDR3nt: TGTGCCAGCAGTGGGGACATTAGTGAAAAACTGTTTTTT; CDR3aa: CASSGDISEKLFF; d_gene: .; j_gene: TRBJ1-4; abundance: .; len: 13; v_gene: TRBV2
CDR3nt: TGTGCCAGCAGTTCCTCCCTTGAGCTGTGGGCTTTCTTT; CDR3aa: CASSSSLELWAFF; d_gene: .; j_gene: TRBJ1-1; abundance: .; len: 13; v_gene: TRBV27
CDR3nt: TGTGCCAGCAGCCCTTCTACAGGGGCCGGCGGCTATGGCTACACCTTC; CDR3aa: CASSPSTGAGGYGYTF; d_gene: TRBD1; j_gene: TRBJ1-2; abundance: .; len: 16; v_gene: TRBV7-3
CDR3nt: TGTGCCAGCAGCCATCCAGCCGGAGAGGCTGCAGATACGCAGTATTTT; CDR3aa: CASSHPAGEAADTQYF; d_gene: .; j_gene: TRBJ2-3; abundance: .; len: 16; v_gene: TRBV3-1/TRBV3-2
CDR3nt: TGTGCCAGCAGTCCCCCACTGCGACTAGCGGGCAGGGGGGCCAAAAACATTCAGTACTTC; CDR3aa: CASSPPLRLAGRGAKNIQYF; d_gene: TRBD2; j_gene: TRBJ2-4; abundance: .; len: 20; v_gene: TRBV28
CDR3nt: TGCAGCGTCAAGGGGGACAGGGGAACTGGAAACACCATATATTTT; CDR3aa: CSVKGDRGTGNTIYF; d_gene: TRBD1; j_gene: TRBJ1-3; abundance: .; len: 15; v_gene: TRBV29-1
CDR3nt: TGTGCCACCAGTGACTCACTTTCCGGGACAGGGGTACGCGAGCAGTACTTC; CDR3aa: CATSDSLSGTGVREQYF; d_gene: TRBD1; j_gene: TRBJ2-7; abundance: once; len: 17; v_gene: TRBV24-1
CDR3nt: TGTGCCAGCAGTTATTCGGTCCGGACAGGGGCAAATGAAAAACTGTTTTTT; CDR3aa: CASSYSVRTGANEKLFF; d_gene: TRBD1; j_gene: TRBJ1-4; abundance: once; len: 17; v_gene: TRBV28
CDR3nt: TGTGCCAGCAGACCGGACAGGGAGTATGGCTACACCTTC; CDR3aa: CASRPDREYGYTF; d_gene: TRBD1; j_gene: TRBJ1-2; abundance: .; len: 13; v_gene: TRBV28
CDR3nt: TGTGCCAGCACCCGACATCGGCTGAATAACGAGCAGTACTTC; CDR3aa: CASTRHRLNNEQYF; d_gene: .; j_gene: TRBJ2-7; abundance: few; len: 14; v_gene: TRBV6-5
CDR3nt: TGCGCCAGCAGCCAACCCACTAGCGGGAGAATAAAGGGTCATGAGCAGTTCTTC; CDR3aa: CASSQPTSGRIKGHEQFF; d_gene: TRBD2; j_gene: TRBJ2-1; abundance: once; len: 18; v_gene: TRBV4-1
CDR3nt: TGTGCCAGCAGCCCGGGGACTAGCGGAACCTACGAGCAGTACTTC; CDR3aa: CASSPGTSGTYEQYF; d_gene: TRBD2; j_gene: TRBJ2-7; abundance: .; len: 15; v_gene: TRBV11-2
CDR3nt: TGTGCCAGCAGTTATCATCCGGCAGCGGGAGCAGTTGAGCAGTACTTC; CDR3aa: CASSYHPAAGAVEQYF; d_gene: TRBD2; j_gene: TRBJ2-7; abundance: .; len: 16; v_gene: TRBV28
CDR3nt: TGTGCCAGCAGCGTAGCTACCGGAAGGGACAGGAGCTCTGGAAACACCATATATTTT; CDR3aa: CASSVATGRDRSSGNTIYF; d_gene: TRBD1; j_gene: TRBJ1-3; abundance: .; len: 19; v_gene: TRBV9
CDR3nt: TGTGCCAGCAGTTTCGGCAGGGGATTGTTTAATTCACCCCTCCACTTT; CDR3aa: CASSFGRGLFNSPLHF; d_gene: .; j_gene: TRBJ1-6; abundance: .; len: 16; v_gene: TRBV6-5
CDR3nt: TGTGCCAGCAGCTATTACCCACCAACAGGAACCTATAATTCACCCCTCCACTTT; CDR3aa: CASSYYPPTGTYNSPLHF; d_gene: .; j_gene: TRBJ1-6; abundance: .; len: 18; v_gene: TRBV7-6